This is a list of T cell receptor beta chains from one sample in a study of shared clonotypes between healthy human individuals. TCRdb keeps only in-frame clones here, not all; method: immunoSEQ multiplex PCR. The sample lists 550,000 to 650,000 clones, approximately 96% occurring once. Sequencing was performed on naive CD8+ T cells sorted from blood. The receptors were gathered from a woman aged 30 to 39 in good health. The conserved cysteine and the conserved F or W are not part of the CDR3 here.

V	CDR3
TRBV7-9	ASSQGTEAF
TRBV4-1	ASSQWQGTDTQY
TRBV27	ASSPAMGLTYEQY
TRBV2	ASQGFASYEQY
TRBV20-1	SAGSWETQY
TRBV9	ASSEGLAGYEQY
TRBV11-2	ASSFDLGGIDNEQF
TRBV27	ASSPSSGAYNEQF
TRBV2	ASSSREANTGELF
TRBV28	ASSRWIGRRLAKNIQY
TRBV29-1	SVLGGRETQY
TRBV11-2	ASSLGGRHVDEQY
TRBV28	ASSLPTLPGRGEKLF
TRBV19	ASSLSGTGGNEQY
TRBV28	ASSFPGGSYEQY
TRBV4-2	ASSQEGQGLSGHGYT
TRBV5-5	ASSHQGNEQY
TRBV9	ASSVAQQGAYNEQF